This TCR beta chain was obtained from a study of a mutant IDH1 vaccine in newly diagnosed glioma. This clone was seen once. Its specificity is unknown. Germline CDR1 ENHRY, CDR2 SYGVKD. The CDR3 runs to 12 residues. Trimming shortened V by 9 bases and J by 0 bases, and 6 bases separated the two germline ends. Study results and caveats: Over 85% of patients showed vaccine-induced immune responses across multiple MHC alleles.

Generated by immunoSEQ multiplex PCR, the TCRdb table keeps only in-frame clones and is missing some. This table has tens of thousands of clones, under 85% appearing once. The sample's time point: week 47, end of study. Every single dose of the vaccine, 300 ug of mutant IDH1 20-mer peptide, came with topical imiquimod. V usage is TRBV10-3 and J usage is TRBJ1-5; D is unclear. The TCR originated in a man aged 25-45 years with glioma. Sequenced here: PBMCs, sampled from a glioma patient whose treatment included an IDH1 peptide vaccine. The CDR3 DNA follows: TGTGCCATTGGGAGTAGCAATCAGCCCCAGCATTTT. Protein: CAIGSSNQPQHF.